The entry that follows covers one T cell receptor beta chain sequence. There is no known antigen for this receptor. No per-base quality is available; no much larger clone lies one base away. The method behind the library was the immunoSEQ multiplex PCR assay. The paper's data handling went like this. A statistical classification framework was built to diagnose cytomegalovirus status from the catalog of TCR beta chain sequences. TCRdb took this table from immuneACCESS and kept in-frame rearrangements with V and J called. Such tables lack part of the clones; where checked against another copy, unresolved V genes explain under half of the gap, and the rest is unexplained. V, J and clone size were drawn from that table, and D and trimming were deduced from the DNA. This sample comprises some 170,000 clones, 80% to 90% of them detected only once. The ten largest clones add up to roughly 1.3% of the sample.

The data were taken from a study of cytomegalovirus exposure and HLA in healthy donors listed by TCRdb under 2017. Concerning the study at large: According to a later analysis, the roughly 130 validation repertoires were produced on the same platform as the 666 repertoires of the first cohort. The study aimed to test whether signatures of past pathogen exposure could be identified by cataloging public T cell receptors. Besides the first cohort of 666 subjects, a separate validation cohort made up of over a hundred different subjects was used. The study combined high-throughput TCR immunosequencing, statistical association of individual TCRs with disease status, and machine learning to predict cytomegalovirus infection status.

According to the germline V gene, CDR1 reads SGHAT and CDR2 reads FQNNGV. The CDR3 holds 15 amino acids from the cysteine to the phenylalanine. The sequence is cut down to CDR3 DNA, 45 bases in frame from base 1. At the junction V is shortened by 1 base and J by 5 bases, with 14 bases in between. The donors were included in the validation cohort of roughly 130 subjects, a group kept apart from the roughly 690-subject first cohort. Results and caveats for the whole study, not just this receptor: The study gave a list of more than 150 TCR beta chains associated with cytomegalovirus. The classifier was reported to diagnose cytomegalovirus status with high specificity and sensitivity in both the original and validation cohorts. In vitro tests confirmed that a few of the cytomegalovirus-associated TCR beta chains recognize cytomegalovirus antigens. The validation cohort had no HLA typing available for a later analysis, so co-occurrence within that cohort was assessed over all 110 or so repertoires. A later analysis found that TCRs clustered in the first cohort also tended to co-occur in the 110 or so validation repertoires, with approximately 93% of cluster scores above 0. While some public TCRs were present in many individuals, most TCR sequences turned up only very rarely across donors. The authors suggested that the approach could potentially be generalized to other disease states and immunological phenotypes.

The material sequenced was PBMCs. The receptor comes from a woman aged 25 to 45 in good health and CMV-seronegative. The receptor chain draws on TRBV11-2 and TRBJ1-1; tentative D gene TRBD1, with 5 bases matching. The nucleotide sequence reads TGTGCCAGCAGCTTAGGGGGGGGACCGTCAACTGAAGCTTTCTTT. Its translation is CASSLGGGPSTEAFF.